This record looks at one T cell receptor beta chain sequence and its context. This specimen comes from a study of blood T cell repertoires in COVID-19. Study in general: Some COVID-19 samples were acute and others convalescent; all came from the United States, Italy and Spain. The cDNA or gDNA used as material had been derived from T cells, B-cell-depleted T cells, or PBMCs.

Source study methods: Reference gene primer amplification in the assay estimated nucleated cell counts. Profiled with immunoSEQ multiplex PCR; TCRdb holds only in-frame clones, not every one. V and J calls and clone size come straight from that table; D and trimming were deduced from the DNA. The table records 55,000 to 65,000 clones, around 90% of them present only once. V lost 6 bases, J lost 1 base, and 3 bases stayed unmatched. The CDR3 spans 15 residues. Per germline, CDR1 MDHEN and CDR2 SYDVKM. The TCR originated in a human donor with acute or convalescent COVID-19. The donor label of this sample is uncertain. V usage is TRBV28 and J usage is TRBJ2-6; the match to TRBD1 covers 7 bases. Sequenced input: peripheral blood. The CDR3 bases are TGTGCCAGCAGGCGACAGGGATCTGGGGCCAACGTCCTGACTTTC. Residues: CASRRQGSGANVLTF.